The source of this TCR beta chain is a study of STAT3 mutations in large granular lymphocyte leukemia. Sequenced by immunoSEQ multiplex PCR; TCRdb stores in-frame clones only, minus some. The table records 15,000 or so clones, about 93% of them present only once. CDR3 size: 14 residues. Per germline, CDR1 SGHDT and CDR2 YYEEEE. Trimming left V 0 bases short and J 3 bases short, with 6 bases between. As for this clone: What it binds is unknown.

Study-wide results and caveats: Every T-cell large granular lymphocyte leukemia patient had at least one immunodominant TCR beta clonotype.

The rearrangement uses TRBV5-6 and TRBJ2-2; D gene uncertain. What was sequenced was peripheral blood mononuclear cells. The sequence came from a woman between 50 and 59 years old with T-cell large granular lymphocyte leukemia. Some clones in this sample may be carry-over from other donors' samples. The CDR3 DNA sequence: TGTGCCAGCAGCTTGGACGGCTACACCGGGGAGCTGTTTTTT. It is translated as CASSLDGYTGELFF.